In this sample, the clone carrying this TCR beta chain turned up once. The CDR3 covers 17 residues. The germline CDR1 and CDR2 sequences are SNHLY and FYNNEI. The junction had 18 bases not matched to a gene; V was cut back by 11 bases and J by 5 bases. One to two pinch biopsies were taken from the rectum during colonoscopy. The source of the sample is a study of pediatric ulcerative colitis. Background on the study: Disease was pancolitis in several and left-sided in two, histology-confirmed.

Produced via immunoSEQ multiplex PCR; TCRdb's table is partial and in-frame only. The sample contains some 35,000 clones, about 81% of which appear only once. The TCR originated in a boy aged 5-17 years with mild ulcerative colitis. This chain uses TRBV2 with TRBJ1-4, with 9 bases that match TRBD1. The sequencing input was gut tissue. CDR3 DNA sequence: TGTGCCGGACACACCCCGGGACAGGGTACCCGAAATGAAAAACTGTTTTTT. This translates into CAGHTPGQGTRNEKLFF.